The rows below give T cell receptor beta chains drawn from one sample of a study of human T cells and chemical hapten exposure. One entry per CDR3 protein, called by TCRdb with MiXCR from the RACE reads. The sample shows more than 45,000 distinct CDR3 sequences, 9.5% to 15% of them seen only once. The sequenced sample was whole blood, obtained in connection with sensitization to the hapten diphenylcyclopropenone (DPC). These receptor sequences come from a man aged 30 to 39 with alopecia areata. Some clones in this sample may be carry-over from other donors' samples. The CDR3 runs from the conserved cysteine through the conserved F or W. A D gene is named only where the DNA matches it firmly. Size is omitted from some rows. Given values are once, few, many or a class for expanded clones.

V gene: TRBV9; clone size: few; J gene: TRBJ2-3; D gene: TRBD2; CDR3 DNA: TGTGCCAGCAGCCATCGCTCAGCCGGGACTAGTAGAGATACGCAGTATTTT; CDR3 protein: CASSHRSAGTSRDTQYF
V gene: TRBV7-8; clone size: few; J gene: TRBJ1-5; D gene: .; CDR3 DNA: TGTGCCAGCAGCTTAATGAGTCAGGGGAATCAGCCCCAGCATTTT; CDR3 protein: CASSLMSQGNQPQHF
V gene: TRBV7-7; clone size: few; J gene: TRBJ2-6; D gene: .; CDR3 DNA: TGTGCCAGCAGAGACTCTGGGGCCAACGTCCTGACTTTC; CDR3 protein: CASRDSGANVLTF
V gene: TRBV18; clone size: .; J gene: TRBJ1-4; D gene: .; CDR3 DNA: TGTGCCAGCTCACCTCGAGGAGCCGGAGAAAAACTGTTTTTT; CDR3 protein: CASSPRGAGEKLFF
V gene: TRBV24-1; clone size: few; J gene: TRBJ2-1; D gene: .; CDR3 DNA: TGTGCCACCAGGGGAACCGGGACTCACTACAATGAGCAGTTCTTC; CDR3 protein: CATRGTGTHYNEQFF
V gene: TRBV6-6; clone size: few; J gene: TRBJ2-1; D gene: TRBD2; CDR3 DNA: TGTGCCAGCAGTTCCGGGGGGGCCAATGAGCAGTTCTTC; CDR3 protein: CASSSGGANEQFF
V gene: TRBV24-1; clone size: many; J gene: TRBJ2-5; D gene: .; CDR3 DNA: TGTGCCACCAGTGATTTCATCGGTTACCAAGAGACCCAGTACTTC; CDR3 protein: CATSDFIGYQETQYF
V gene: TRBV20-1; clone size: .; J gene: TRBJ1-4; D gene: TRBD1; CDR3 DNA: TGCAGTGCCCTCGGGACAGGGGGCGGAACTAATGAAAAACTGTTTTTT; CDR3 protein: CSALGTGGGTNEKLFF
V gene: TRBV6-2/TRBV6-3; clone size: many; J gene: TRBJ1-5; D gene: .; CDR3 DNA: TGTGCCAGCAGCTACGTCGGGTTCAATCAGCCCCAGCATTTT; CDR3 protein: CASSYVGFNQPQHF
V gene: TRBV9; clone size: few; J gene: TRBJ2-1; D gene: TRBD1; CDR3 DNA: TGTGCCAGCAGCGTAGTACAGGGGGACATCTATGAGCAGTTCTTC; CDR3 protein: CASSVVQGDIYEQFF
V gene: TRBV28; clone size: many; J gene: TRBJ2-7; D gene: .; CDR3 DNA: TGTGCCAGCAGTTTAGCCGGAGGCTACGAGCAGTACTTC; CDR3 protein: CASSLAGGYEQYF
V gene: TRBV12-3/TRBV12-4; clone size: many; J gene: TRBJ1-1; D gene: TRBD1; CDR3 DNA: TGTGCCAGCAGTTTAAAACGGGGCCAGGGGGGTAGGGACGCTGAAGCTTTCTTT; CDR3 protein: CASSLKRGQGGRDAEAFF
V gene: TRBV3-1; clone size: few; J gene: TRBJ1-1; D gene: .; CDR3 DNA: TGTGCCAGCAGCCAAGAGTCATACGGCCGGGACTCAGTCACTGAAGCTTTCTTT; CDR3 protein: CASSQESYGRDSVTEAFF
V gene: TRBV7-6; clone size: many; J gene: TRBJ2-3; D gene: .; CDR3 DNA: TGTGCCAGCAGCTTAGCGCGTCTAGCCGGAGATACGCAGTATTTT; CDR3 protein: CASSLARLAGDTQYF
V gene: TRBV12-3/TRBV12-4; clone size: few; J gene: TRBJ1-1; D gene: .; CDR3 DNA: TGTGCCAGCAGTTCTGTTATGACTGAAGCTTTCTTT; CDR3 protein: CASSSVMTEAFF
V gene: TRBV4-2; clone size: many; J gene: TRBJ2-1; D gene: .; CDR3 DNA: TGTGCCAGCAGCCAAGATGATCCGGGTTTTAATGAGCAGTTCTTC; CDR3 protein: CASSQDDPGFNEQFF
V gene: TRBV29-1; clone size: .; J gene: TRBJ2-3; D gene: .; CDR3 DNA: TGCAGCGTTGTTGTCAGATCTAGCACAGATACGCAGTATTTT; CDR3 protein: CSVVVRSSTDTQYF
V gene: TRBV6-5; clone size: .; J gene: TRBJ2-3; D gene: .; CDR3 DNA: TGTGCCAGCAGTTCGGATCGACCCACAGATACGCAGTATTTT; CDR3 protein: CASSSDRPTDTQYF
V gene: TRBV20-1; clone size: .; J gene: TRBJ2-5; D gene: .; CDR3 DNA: TGCAGTGCAAATTTGGGCCTAGAGACCCAGTACTTC; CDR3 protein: CSANLGLETQYF
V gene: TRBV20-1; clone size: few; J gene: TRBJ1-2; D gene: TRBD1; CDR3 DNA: TGCAGTGCTGCCGCGCCGGACAGGGCCTATGGCTACACCTTC; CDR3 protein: CSAAAPDRAYGYTF
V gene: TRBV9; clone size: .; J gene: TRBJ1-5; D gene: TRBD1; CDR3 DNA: TGTGCCAGCAGCGCCGGACAGGGGATTAGCAATCAGCCCCAGCATTTT; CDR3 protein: CASSAGQGISNQPQHF
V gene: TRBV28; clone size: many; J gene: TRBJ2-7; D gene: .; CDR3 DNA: TGTGCCAGCACCCCCGGGGGTGTAACCGAGCAGTACTTC; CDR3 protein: CASTPGGVTEQYF
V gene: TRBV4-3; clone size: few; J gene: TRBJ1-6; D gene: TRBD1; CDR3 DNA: TGCGCCAGCAGCCACCAGAAGGGACAGGAATATTCCTATAATTCACCCCTCCACTTT; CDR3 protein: CASSHQKGQEYSYNSPLHF
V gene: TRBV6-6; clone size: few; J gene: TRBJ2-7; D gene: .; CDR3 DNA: TGTGCCAGCAGTGACCCGGGACATGGGCTCTACGAGCAGTACTTC; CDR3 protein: CASSDPGHGLYEQYF
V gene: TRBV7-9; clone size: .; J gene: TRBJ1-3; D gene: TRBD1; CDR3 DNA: TGTGCCAGCAGGGACAGGACTTCTGGAAACACCATATATTTT; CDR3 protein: CASRDRTSGNTIYF
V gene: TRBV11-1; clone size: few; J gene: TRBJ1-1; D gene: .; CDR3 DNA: TGTGCCAGCGGAGCCCAGGGAGGGGGAAGTACTGAAGCTTTCTTT; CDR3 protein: CASGAQGGGSTEAFF
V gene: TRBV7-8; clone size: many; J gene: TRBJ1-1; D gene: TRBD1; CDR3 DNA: TGTGCCAGCAGCTCCCTGGGGACAGCGAACACTGAAGCTTTCTTT; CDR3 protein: CASSSLGTANTEAFF
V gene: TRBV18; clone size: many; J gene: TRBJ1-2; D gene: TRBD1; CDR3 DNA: TGTGCCAGCTCACCACTGGGACAGGGGAACTATGGCTACACCTTC; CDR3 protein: CASSPLGQGNYGYTF
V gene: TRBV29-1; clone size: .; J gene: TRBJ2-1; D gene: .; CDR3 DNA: TGCAGCGTTCTGCGCTGGGGGACTGGCAATGAGCAGTTCTTC; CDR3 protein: CSVLRWGTGNEQFF
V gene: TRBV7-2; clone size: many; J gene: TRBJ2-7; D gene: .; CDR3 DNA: TGTGCCAGCAGCCCAACGGTCCGTCCCGAGCAGTACTTC; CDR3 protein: CASSPTVRPEQYF
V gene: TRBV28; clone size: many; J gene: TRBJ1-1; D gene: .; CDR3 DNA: TGTGCCAGCAGTCAGACAGATAGGGGCGTCACTGAAGCTTTCTTT; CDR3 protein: CASSQTDRGVTEAFF
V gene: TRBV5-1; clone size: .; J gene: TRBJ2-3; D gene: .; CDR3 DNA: TGCGCCAGCAGCTTGCAGGGCAGGGGAGGAGCAGATACGCAGTATTTT; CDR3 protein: CASSLQGRGGADTQYF
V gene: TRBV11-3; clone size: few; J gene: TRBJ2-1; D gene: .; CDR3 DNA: TGTGCCAGCAGCTTGGGAACCCGACAGGGCGGGGATGAGCAGTTCTTC; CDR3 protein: CASSLGTRQGGDEQFF
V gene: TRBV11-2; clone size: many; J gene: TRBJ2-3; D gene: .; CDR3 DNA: TGTGCCAGCAGCCCCTCATACACAGATACGCAGTATTTT; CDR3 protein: CASSPSYTDTQYF
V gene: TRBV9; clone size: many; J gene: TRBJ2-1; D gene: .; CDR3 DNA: TGTGCCAGCAGCGTTGGGGATGAGCAGTTCTTC; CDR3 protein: CASSVGDEQFF
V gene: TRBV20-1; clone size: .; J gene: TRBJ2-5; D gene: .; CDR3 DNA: TGCAGTGCTAGAGCAGGGAACCAAGAGACCCAGTACTTC; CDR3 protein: CSARAGNQETQYF